This T cell receptor (beta chain) appears in the sequencing data of a study of PD-1 blockade in classical Hodgkin lymphoma. Findings and limits, study-wide: TCR diversity at baseline was reported to be reduced in newly diagnosed patients relative to healthy donors. Prior therapy or disease activity may underlie the repertoire differences, whose causes remain undefined.

Time point here: newly diagnosed, previously untreated cHL patient sample. Researchers report purifying CD4+ T cells from thawed PBMCs by magnetic negative selection. Clones were read by immunoSEQ multiplex PCR, and TCRdb kept only the in-frame ones, dropping some. The sample has 20,000 to 25,000 clones; less than 95% are singletons. As regards this clone: Its antigen remains unknown.

The sample consisted of CD4+ T cells from blood. This sequence was found in a human donor with classical Hodgkin lymphoma.

CDR3 DNA sequence: TGTGCCTGGAGTTACGACGGTCGGGCTGGAAACACCATATATTTT. It codes for CAWSYDGRAGNTIYF. The rearrangement links TRBV30 to TRBJ1-3; no definite D call. Germline assignment: CDR1 GTSNPN and CDR2 SVGIG (reference sequence). The V and J ends lost 2 bases and 2 bases respectively, with 13 bases between them. The CDR3 totals 15 residues.